Reported below is one T cell receptor (beta chain). The sample comes from a study of blood T cell repertoires in COVID-19. Study at large: Nucleic acid was either cDNA or gDNA, and it came from T cells, B-cell-depleted T cells, or PBMCs.

This CDR3 spans 13 amino acids. V lost 8 bases and J 2 bases, leaving 10 bases between the germline ends. Using immunoSEQ multiplex PCR, the repertoire was profiled, and TCRdb retains in-frame clones only, with some absent. The sample holds hundreds of thousands of clones; roughly 84% are singletons and the top ten take 0.9% to 1.2%. The clonotype comes from a woman in her thirties who had recovered from COVID-19. The source material was PBMCs or T cells enriched from blood (not recorded which). The V and J genes are TRBV12-3 or TRBV12-4 and TRBJ1-5; D remains ambiguous. The CDR3 DNA reads TGTGCCAGCGGGAGGTCGGGCAATCAGCCCCAGCATTTT. Its protein product is CASGRSGNQPQHF.